A selection of T cell receptor beta chains follows, all from one sample in a study of Tregs in tolerant kidney transplant recipients. Here immunoSEQ multiplex PCR was the method, and the copy in TCRdb shows in-frame clones only, minus some. This sample has about 31,000 clones; roughly four fifths occur once, and the top ten carry about 2.2%. Antigens of these TCRs are unknown. The sample comprised Tregs from blood cultured with allogeneic cells. These receptors were obtained from a human donor in good health. Both conserved end residues are part of each CDR3. A D gene is named only where the DNA matches it firmly. The size field is filled for only some rows; it gives once, few, many or a size class.

clone size: few; D gene: TRBD1; J gene: TRBJ2-2; V gene: TRBV7-9; CDR3 protein: CASRGQGSTGELFF; CDR3 DNA: TGTGCCAGCCGGGGACAGGGGTCCACCGGGGAGCTGTTTTTT
clone size: NA; D gene: NA; J gene: TRBJ2-2; V gene: TRBV7-8; CDR3 protein: CASSFTATGELFF; CDR3 DNA: TGTGCCAGCAGCTTTACAGCCACCGGGGAGCTGTTTTTT
clone size: NA; D gene: NA; J gene: TRBJ2-2; V gene: TRBV9; CDR3 protein: CASSKDPPPGELFF; CDR3 DNA: TGTGCCAGCAGCAAGGACCCGCCCCCCGGGGAGCTGTTTTTT
clone size: few; D gene: NA; J gene: TRBJ2-2; V gene: TRBV10-3; CDR3 protein: CAISESFSDTGELFF; CDR3 DNA: TGTGCCATCAGTGAGTCGTTCTCTGACACCGGGGAGCTGTTTTTT
clone size: NA; D gene: TRBD2; J gene: TRBJ2-1; V gene: TRBV29-1; CDR3 protein: CSVRSGGTYNEQFF; CDR3 DNA: TGCAGCGTCCGTAGCGGGGGGACCTACAATGAGCAGTTCTTC
clone size: once; D gene: TRBD1; J gene: TRBJ1-4; V gene: TRBV10-3; CDR3 protein: CAISDGTGTDEKLFF; CDR3 DNA: TGTGCCATCAGTGACGGGACAGGCACGGATGAAAAACTGTTTTTT
clone size: NA; D gene: NA; J gene: TRBJ2-7; V gene: TRBV5-1; CDR3 protein: CASSRGSLNDEQYF; CDR3 DNA: TGCGCCAGCAGTAGGGGAAGTCTTAACGACGAGCAGTACTTC
clone size: NA; D gene: NA; J gene: TRBJ1-1; V gene: TRBV7-3; CDR3 protein: CASSRGGVSGGEAFF; CDR3 DNA: TGTGCCAGCAGCCGCGGCGGGGTTAGCGGGGGAGAAGCTTTCTTT
clone size: NA; D gene: TRBD1; J gene: TRBJ2-3; V gene: TRBV7-9; CDR3 protein: CASSARDRGRGLTDTQYF; CDR3 DNA: TGTGCCAGCAGCGCCCGGGACAGGGGGCGCGGACTTACAGATACGCAGTATTTT
clone size: NA; D gene: NA; J gene: TRBJ1-2; V gene: TRBV6-6; CDR3 protein: CASSYSLASYLPYTF; CDR3 DNA: TGTGCCAGCAGTTACTCGTTAGCCTCCTATCTTCCCTACACCTTC
clone size: few; D gene: NA; J gene: TRBJ2-2; V gene: TRBV6-5; CDR3 protein: CASSSLGELFF; CDR3 DNA: TGTGCCAGCAGTTCCCTCGGGGAGCTGTTTTTT
clone size: once; D gene: TRBD1; J gene: TRBJ2-7; V gene: TRBV5-4; CDR3 protein: CASSSAGTGIYEQYF; CDR3 DNA: TGTGCCAGCAGCTCCGCCGGGACAGGGATATACGAGCAGTACTTC
clone size: NA; D gene: NA; J gene: TRBJ1-2; V gene: TRBV18; CDR3 protein: CASSPAGGDYGYTF; CDR3 DNA: TGTGCCAGCTCACCAGCGGGGGGAGACTATGGCTACACCTTC
clone size: NA; D gene: NA; J gene: TRBJ1-6; V gene: TRBV30; CDR3 protein: CAWTTGRSPLHF; CDR3 DNA: TGTGCCTGGACCACAGGCAGGTCACCCCTCCACTTT
clone size: NA; D gene: NA; J gene: TRBJ2-1; V gene: TRBV9; CDR3 protein: CASSVQGHNEQFF; CDR3 DNA: TGTGCCAGCAGCGTCCAGGGACACAATGAGCAGTTCTTC
clone size: NA; D gene: NA; J gene: TRBJ1-2; V gene: TRBV29-1; CDR3 protein: CSVARGYTF; CDR3 DNA: TGCAGCGTTGCCCGCGGCTACACCTTC
clone size: few; D gene: NA; J gene: TRBJ1-2; V gene: TRBV11-2; CDR3 protein: CASTGARDGYTF; CDR3 DNA: TGTGCCAGCACTGGCGCGAGGGATGGCTACACCTTC
clone size: NA; D gene: NA; J gene: TRBJ2-5; V gene: TRBV6-5; CDR3 protein: CASSRGLEGTQYF; CDR3 DNA: TGTGCCAGCAGCCGCGGACTGGAGGGGACCCAGTACTTC
clone size: once; D gene: NA; J gene: TRBJ1-5; V gene: TRBV7-8; CDR3 protein: CASSPRPRGSNQPQHF; CDR3 DNA: TGTGCCAGCAGCCCTAGACCCCGGGGGAGCAATCAGCCCCAGCATTTT
clone size: few; D gene: TRBD1; J gene: TRBJ2-1; V gene: TRBV7-9; CDR3 protein: CASTPPGQGTYNEQFF; CDR3 DNA: TGTGCCAGCACCCCACCGGGACAGGGAACCTACAATGAGCAGTTCTTC
clone size: NA; D gene: TRBD1; J gene: TRBJ1-2; V gene: TRBV6-4; CDR3 protein: CASSDGTGGANGYTF; CDR3 DNA: TGTGCCAGCAGTGACGGCACAGGGGGCGCAAATGGCTACACCTTC
clone size: NA; D gene: NA; J gene: TRBJ1-1; V gene: TRBV2; CDR3 protein: CASSADSLNTGAFF; CDR3 DNA: TGTGCCAGCAGTGCAGACAGCCTGAACACTGGAGCTTTCTTT
clone size: NA; D gene: NA; J gene: TRBJ2-5; V gene: TRBV7-2; CDR3 protein: CASSLGGLLAQETQYF; CDR3 DNA: TGTGCCAGCAGCTTAGGGGGGCTTCTAGCCCAAGAGACCCAGTACTTC
clone size: NA; D gene: NA; J gene: TRBJ1-2; V gene: TRBV27; CDR3 protein: CASGSAYGYTF; CDR3 DNA: TGTGCCAGCGGGTCGGCCTATGGCTACACCTTC
clone size: NA; D gene: TRBD1; J gene: TRBJ2-2; V gene: TRBV5-4; CDR3 protein: CASSSGQGRNTGELFF; CDR3 DNA: TGTGCCAGCAGTTCCGGACAGGGGAGGAACACCGGGGAGCTGTTTTTT
clone size: NA; D gene: NA; J gene: TRBJ1-2; V gene: TRBV7-2; CDR3 protein: CASSRTPMEGYTF; CDR3 DNA: TGTGCCAGCAGCCGGACGCCTATGGAAGGCTACACCTTC
clone size: NA; D gene: TRBD2; J gene: TRBJ2-1; V gene: TRBV14; CDR3 protein: CASSFTGTSGSGKGQFF; CDR3 DNA: TGTGCCAGCAGCTTCACCGGGACTAGCGGTTCAGGGAAGGGGCAGTTCTTC
clone size: NA; D gene: NA; J gene: TRBJ1-5; V gene: TRBV7-2; CDR3 protein: CASSSQAGNQPQHF; CDR3 DNA: TGTGCCAGCAGCTCCCAGGCGGGGAATCAGCCCCAGCATTTT
clone size: NA; D gene: NA; J gene: TRBJ1-2; V gene: TRBV7-6; CDR3 protein: CASSLAGAYGYTF; CDR3 DNA: TGTGCCAGCAGCTTAGCGGGGGCGTATGGCTACACCTTC
clone size: NA; D gene: NA; J gene: TRBJ2-7; V gene: TRBV30; CDR3 protein: CAWARTAPYEQYF; CDR3 DNA: TGTGCCTGGGCGAGGACAGCGCCCTACGAGCAGTACTTC
clone size: NA; D gene: NA; J gene: TRBJ1-1; V gene: TRBV6-1; CDR3 protein: CASSEVGTEAFF; CDR3 DNA: TGTGCCAGCAGCGAGGTGGGCACTGAAGCTTTCTTT
clone size: NA; D gene: NA; J gene: TRBJ2-7; V gene: TRBV7-2; CDR3 protein: CASSLALTGSPSEQYF; CDR3 DNA: TGTGCCAGCAGCTTAGCCCTTACGGGGTCCCCTTCGGAGCAGTACTTC
clone size: few; D gene: TRBD1; J gene: TRBJ1-6; V gene: TRBV5-1; CDR3 protein: CASADRGLSNSPLHF; CDR3 DNA: TGCGCCAGCGCCGACAGGGGGCTAAGTAATTCACCCCTCCACTTT
clone size: once; D gene: TRBD1; J gene: TRBJ2-2; V gene: TRBV7-3; CDR3 protein: CASSLTGDATGELFF; CDR3 DNA: TGTGCCAGCAGCCTAACAGGGGATGCCACCGGGGAGCTGTTTTTT
clone size: NA; D gene: NA; J gene: TRBJ1-1; V gene: TRBV11-3; CDR3 protein: CASSRPGNTEAFF; CDR3 DNA: TGTGCCAGCAGCCGACCGGGGAACACTGAAGCTTTCTTT
clone size: few; D gene: NA; J gene: TRBJ2-7; V gene: TRBV5-6; CDR3 protein: CASSLQAADEQYF; CDR3 DNA: TGTGCCAGCAGCTTGCAAGCGGCAGACGAGCAGTACTTC
clone size: NA; D gene: NA; J gene: TRBJ1-2; V gene: TRBV4-3; CDR3 protein: CASSQDTTGLSYGYTF; CDR3 DNA: TGCGCCAGCAGCCAAGATACAACAGGGCTTTCCTATGGCTACACCTTC
clone size: NA; D gene: NA; J gene: TRBJ1-2; V gene: TRBV7-2; CDR3 protein: CASSLDGWGYGYTF; CDR3 DNA: TGTGCCAGCAGCCTAGATGGCTGGGGCTATGGCTACACCTTC
clone size: NA; D gene: NA; J gene: TRBJ1-1; V gene: TRBV28; CDR3 protein: CASSLETEAFF; CDR3 DNA: TGTGCCAGCAGTTTGGAAACTGAAGCTTTCTTT
clone size: NA; D gene: NA; J gene: TRBJ2-3; V gene: TRBV5-6; CDR3 protein: CASSHTQRLTDTQYF; CDR3 DNA: TGTGCCAGCAGCCATACACAACGACTAACAGATACGCAGTATTTT
clone size: NA; D gene: NA; J gene: TRBJ1-1; V gene: TRBV10-3; CDR3 protein: CAISEGPTRSEAFF; CDR3 DNA: TGTGCCATCAGTGAGGGTCCAACGAGGTCTGAAGCTTTCTTT
clone size: NA; D gene: NA; J gene: TRBJ2-1; V gene: TRBV6-1; CDR3 protein: CASSLQGGIGNQQFF; CDR3 DNA: TGTGCCAGCAGCCTACAGGGTGGAATTGGCAATCAGCAGTTCTTC
clone size: NA; D gene: NA; J gene: TRBJ1-6; V gene: TRBV11-2; CDR3 protein: CASSKRRGEVISPLHF; CDR3 DNA: TGTGCCAGCAGCAAAAGAAGAGGGGAGGTTATCTCACCCCTCCACTTT
clone size: NA; D gene: TRBD1; J gene: TRBJ2-2; V gene: TRBV28; CDR3 protein: CASTQGAITGELFF; CDR3 DNA: TGTGCCAGCACCCAGGGGGCTATCACCGGGGAGCTGTTTTTT
clone size: NA; D gene: NA; J gene: TRBJ2-1; V gene: TRBV11-3; CDR3 protein: CASSSGSSYNEQFF; CDR3 DNA: TGTGCCAGCAGCTCTGGGTCCTCCTACAATGAGCAGTTCTTC
clone size: NA; D gene: NA; J gene: TRBJ1-6; V gene: TRBV5-1; CDR3 protein: CASSPQQGSPLHF; CDR3 DNA: TGCGCCAGCAGCCCCCAGCAGGGATCACCCCTCCACTTT
clone size: NA; D gene: TRBD2; J gene: TRBJ2-5; V gene: TRBV6-5; CDR3 protein: CASSGLARTSETQYF; CDR3 DNA: TGTGCCAGCAGTGGACTAGCGAGGACCTCGGAGACCCAGTACTTC
clone size: NA; D gene: NA; J gene: TRBJ1-1; V gene: TRBV4-3; CDR3 protein: CASSQGELNTEAFF; CDR3 DNA: TGCGCCAGCAGCCAAGGAGAACTGAACACTGAAGCTTTCTTT
clone size: NA; D gene: TRBD2; J gene: TRBJ2-7; V gene: TRBV7-2; CDR3 protein: CASSLALAGGYEQYF; CDR3 DNA: TGTGCCAGCAGCTTAGCCCTAGCGGGAGGCTACGAGCAGTACTTC
clone size: NA; D gene: TRBD1; J gene: TRBJ1-1; V gene: TRBV19; CDR3 protein: CASSIPGGTEAFF; CDR3 DNA: TGTGCCAGTAGTATTCCAGGGGGCACTGAAGCTTTCTTT
clone size: once; D gene: NA; J gene: TRBJ1-6; V gene: TRBV6-6; CDR3 protein: CASIAGSNNSPLHF; CDR3 DNA: TGTGCCAGCATCGCGGGATCGAATAATTCACCCCTCCACTTT
clone size: NA; D gene: NA; J gene: TRBJ2-3; V gene: TRBV5-1; CDR3 protein: CASSPADYPDTQYF; CDR3 DNA: TGCGCCAGCAGCCCCGCAGATTATCCAGATACGCAGTATTTT
clone size: NA; D gene: NA; J gene: TRBJ1-4; V gene: TRBV5-1; CDR3 protein: CASSLGGTRGTNEKLFF; CDR3 DNA: TGCGCCAGCAGCTTGGGGGGCACCAGGGGAACTAATGAAAAACTGTTTTTT
clone size: NA; D gene: NA; J gene: TRBJ2-3; V gene: TRBV6-1; CDR3 protein: CASTNGDPTDTQYF; CDR3 DNA: TGTGCCAGCACTAACGGGGACCCCACAGATACGCAGTATTTT
clone size: NA; D gene: TRBD2; J gene: TRBJ2-2; V gene: TRBV11-2; CDR3 protein: CASSLGGLAGGFNTGELFF; CDR3 DNA: TGTGCCAGCAGCTTAGGCGGACTAGCGGGGGGATTTAACACCGGGGAGCTGTTTTTT
clone size: NA; D gene: NA; J gene: TRBJ1-6; V gene: TRBV7-8; CDR3 protein: CASSPRQQGSNSPLHF; CDR3 DNA: TGTGCCAGCAGCCCGAGACAACAGGGAAGTAATTCACCCCTCCACTTT
clone size: NA; D gene: NA; J gene: TRBJ2-3; V gene: TRBV7-2; CDR3 protein: CASSNPGGRTQYF; CDR3 DNA: TGTGCCAGCAGCAACCCGGGGGGCCGCACGCAGTATTTT
clone size: NA; D gene: NA; J gene: TRBJ1-5; V gene: TRBV7-2; CDR3 protein: CASSLYRASNQPQHF; CDR3 DNA: TGTGCCAGCAGCTTATACAGGGCGAGCAATCAGCCCCAGCATTTT
clone size: few; D gene: NA; J gene: TRBJ2-7; V gene: TRBV6-6; CDR3 protein: CASSYWVGYEQYF; CDR3 DNA: TGTGCCAGCAGTTACTGGGTGGGCTACGAGCAGTACTTC
clone size: medium-sized; D gene: TRBD1; J gene: TRBJ2-5; V gene: TRBV11-3; CDR3 protein: CASTIGTGEETQYF; CDR3 DNA: TGTGCCAGCACAATAGGGACAGGGGAGGAGACCCAGTACTTC